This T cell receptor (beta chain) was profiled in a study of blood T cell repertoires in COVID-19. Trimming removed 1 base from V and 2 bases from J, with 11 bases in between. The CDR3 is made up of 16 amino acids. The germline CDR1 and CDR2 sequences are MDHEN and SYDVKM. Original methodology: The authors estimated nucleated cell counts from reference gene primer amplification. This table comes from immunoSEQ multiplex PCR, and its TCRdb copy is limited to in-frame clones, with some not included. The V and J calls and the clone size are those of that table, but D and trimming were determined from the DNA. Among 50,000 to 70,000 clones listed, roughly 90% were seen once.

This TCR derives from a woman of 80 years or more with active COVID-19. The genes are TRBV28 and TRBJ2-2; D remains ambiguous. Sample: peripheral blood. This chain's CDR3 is CASSLYEALNTGELFF. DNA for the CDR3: TGTGCCAGCAGTTTATATGAGGCCTTAAACACCGGGGAGCTGTTTTTT.